Listed here is a single T cell receptor beta chain. The clone's antigen remains unknown. No base quality information exists; no much larger clone differs at one position. Library preparation used the immunoSEQ multiplex PCR assay. In its TCRdb copy, this immuneACCESS table keeps in-frame sequences only and misses some clones. Where compared with another copy, unresolved V genes explain less than half of these, and the others have no known cause. The sample profile shows about 18,000 clones; 81% of them were found once. 5% to 5.5% of the sample goes to the ten largest clones. Per the germline V gene (reference sequence), SGHNT is the CDR1 and YYREEE is the CDR2. The CDR3 numbers 16 residues from cysteine through phenylalanine. Just the 48-base CDR3 DNA is kept, in frame starting at base 1. Deletion took 3 bases off V and 3 bases off J, with a span of 16 bases between the germline ends. Patients with melanoma were used as donors.

This specimen belongs to a study of CD4+ T cells in melanoma (dated by TCRdb to 2022 to 2024). A note on the overall study: The study investigated neoantigen-specific CD4+ T cells in human melanoma.

On the study overall, not on this receptor specifically: Neoantigen-specific CD4+ T cells were reported to be correlated with the function of CD8+ T cells, macrophages and B cells. Neoantigen-specific CD4+ T cells in melanoma were reported to show diverse differentiation states.

The sequence links TRBV5-4 to TRBJ2-1; the D segment may tentatively be TRBD1 or TRBD2, each giving 6 matched bases. The source of this sequence is a human donor with melanoma. The sequencing input was cells from a culture (not recorded whether cultured in vitro). CDR3 loop: CASSSPGGPNYNEQFF. The DNA reads as follows: TGTGCCAGCAGCTCTCCCGGGGGCCCGAACTACAATGAGCAGTTCTTC.